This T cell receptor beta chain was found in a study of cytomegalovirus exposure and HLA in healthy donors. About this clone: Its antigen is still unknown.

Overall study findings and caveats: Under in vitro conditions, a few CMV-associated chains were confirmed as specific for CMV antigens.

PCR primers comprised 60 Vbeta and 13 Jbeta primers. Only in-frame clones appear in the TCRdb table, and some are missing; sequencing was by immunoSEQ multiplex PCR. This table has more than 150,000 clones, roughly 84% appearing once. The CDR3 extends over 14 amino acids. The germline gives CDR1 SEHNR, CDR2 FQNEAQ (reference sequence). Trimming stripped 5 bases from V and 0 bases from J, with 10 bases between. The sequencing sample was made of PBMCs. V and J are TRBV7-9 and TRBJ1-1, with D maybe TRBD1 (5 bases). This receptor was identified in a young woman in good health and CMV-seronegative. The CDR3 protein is CASSNRTMNTEAFF. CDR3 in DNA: TGTGCCAGCAGCAACAGGACCATGAACACTGAAGCTTTCTTT.